This record concerns one TCR beta chain sequence. Only a few counts were recorded for this clonotype. Its antigen remains unidentified. No much larger clone is present one base from it, and per-base qualities are unavailable. To demonstrate the VDJtools post-analysis software, the study profiled TCR beta repertoires from the peripheral blood of 10 to 15 young patients with multiple sclerosis. The multiple sclerosis patients were children and adolescents between roughly 6 and 16 years of age. The germline V gene sets CDR1 to MDHEN and CDR2 to SYDVKM. Ends trimmed: V by 2 bases, J by 11 bases; bases unmatched to a gene: 8. There are 13 amino acids in the CDR3, from cysteine to phenylalanine inclusive. Only the CDR3 part of the read is kept: 39 bases, read in frame from the first base. The data were taken from a study of post-analysis software for immune sequencing data (dated by TCRdb to 2014 to 2015). Regarding the complete study: Disease courses on record covered relapsing-remitting, secondary progressive and progressive-relapsing multiple sclerosis, though some patients had no subtype annotation. The patient repertoires were compared against approximately twelve previously published healthy control repertoires obtained from donors aged about 6 to 25 years. A subset of samples was prepared in parallel using single-end sample barcoding, then pooled and co-amplified after Illumina adapter ligation.

Beyond this particular receptor, the publication reports: Significantly higher frequencies in patients than in controls were found for a few TRBV segments, including TRBV5-6, TRBV5-1 and TRBV20-1. Compared with controls, multiple sclerosis patients had significantly lower normalized Chao1 diversity, a finding suggesting substantial peripheral T-cell clonal expansion. The multiple sclerosis patient group was slightly younger than the control group. Direct clustering with F measure showed strong co-clustering of samples prepared in the same batch, prompting a batch-effect correction.

Library generation was performed with PCR. The run used an Illumina HiSeq 2500. To reduce PCR and sequencing biases, unique molecular identifiers were incorporated into the TCR beta cDNA libraries. Per 1 to 10 million input T cells, approximately 500,000 cDNA molecules were obtained, such that each molecule approximated one T cell. The same protocol used for the earlier healthy control dataset was applied to prepare and sequence the patient libraries. Samples belonging to the same batch were prepared together, multiplexed and sequenced on a shared HiSeq lane. The study's processing was this. MIGEC was used to process the raw barcoded reads, and molecular identifier groups with only a single read were discarded before consensus assembly and CDR3 extraction. Clonotype tables were post-analysed with VDJtools, and diversity was normalized by down-sampling all datasets to the smallest sample size. To correct batch-related cross-sample contamination, repertoire overlap clustering matched CDR3 amino acid sequences but not nucleotide sequences. Clones were called with MiXCR by TCRdb after fastp trimmed the public reads at Q25, and only in-frame beta chains were retained. Rows with a matching CDR3 protein are joined into one entry that keeps the most common DNA and genes. The V and J calls, along with clone size, are taken from TCRdb and not from the paper's own processing. The sample table holds hundreds of thousands of distinct CDR3 sequences, of which over 45% were seen once. The ten top clones hold about 11% of the sample.

Recombination linked TRBV28 to TRBJ2-5; 7 middle bases align to TRBD1. Sequencing was performed on blood. The receptor's source is a girl aged 2-10 years with multiple sclerosis. The CDR3 in this case is CASSLDRVREQYF. The base sequence is TGTGCCAGCAGTTTAGACAGGGTGAGGGAGCAGTACTTC.